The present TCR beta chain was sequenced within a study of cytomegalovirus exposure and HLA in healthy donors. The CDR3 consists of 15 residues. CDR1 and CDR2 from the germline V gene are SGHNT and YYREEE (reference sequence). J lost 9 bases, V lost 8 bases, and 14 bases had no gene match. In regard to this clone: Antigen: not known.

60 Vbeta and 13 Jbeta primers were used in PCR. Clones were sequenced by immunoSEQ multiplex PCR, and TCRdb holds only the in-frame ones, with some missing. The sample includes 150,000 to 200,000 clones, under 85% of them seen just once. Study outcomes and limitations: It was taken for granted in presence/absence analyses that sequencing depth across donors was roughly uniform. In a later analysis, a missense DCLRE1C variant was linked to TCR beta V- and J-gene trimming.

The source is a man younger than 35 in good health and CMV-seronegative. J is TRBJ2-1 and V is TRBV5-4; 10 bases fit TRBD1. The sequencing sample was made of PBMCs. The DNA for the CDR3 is TGTGCCAGTAGACAGGGGGCGAAGGTAGAAGGTGAGCAGTTCTTC. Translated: CASRQGAKVEGEQFF.